These T cell receptor beta chains were read from a single sample in a study of blood T cell repertoires in COVID-19. Method: immunoSEQ multiplex PCR; TCRdb's copy keeps in-frame clones and lacks some. The sample has about 170,000 clones, about 80% seen once. Sequenced sample: peripheral blood. The receptors shown here come from a woman between 40 and 55 years old with COVID-19, enrolled during active disease. Each CDR3 is given with its conserved first and last residue. A D gene is named only where the DNA matches it firmly. The listing skips clone size in some rows; elsewhere it reads once, few, many or a size class.

clone size	D gene	V gene	J gene	CDR3 protein	CDR3 DNA
.	.	TRBV9	TRBJ2-2	CASSVEGGNTGELFF	TGTGCCAGCAGCGTAGAAGGGGGGAACACCGGGGAGCTGTTTTTT
.	TRBD2	TRBV3-1/TRBV3-2	TRBJ2-3	CASSSPSGRRDTQYF	TGTGCCAGCAGCTCCCCTAGCGGGAGGCGGGATACGCAGTATTTT
.	.	TRBV27	TRBJ2-1	CASSLAGTSYNEQFF	TGTGCCAGCAGTTTAGCGGGGACCTCCTACAATGAGCAGTTCTTC
.	TRBD2	TRBV7-9	TRBJ2-7	CASSLVGGLAAYEQYF	TGTGCCAGCAGCTTAGTTGGGGGACTAGCGGCCTACGAGCAGTACTTC
.	TRBD1	TRBV4-1	TRBJ2-5	CASRLQGGDGTQYF	TGCGCCAGCAGGCTACAGGGGGGAGATGGGACCCAGTACTTC
.	.	TRBV27	TRBJ1-1	CASSLAWTRNTEAFF	TGTGCCAGCAGTTTAGCTTGGACACGGAACACTGAAGCTTTCTTT
.	.	TRBV3-1/TRBV3-2	TRBJ2-2	CASRPRLALDTGELFF	TGTGCCAGCAGGCCTCGGCTAGCCTTGGACACCGGGGAGCTGTTTTTT
.	.	TRBV19	TRBJ1-1	CASTPRGGNTEAFF	TGTGCCAGTACTCCTCGGGGGGGGAACACTGAAGCTTTCTTT
.	.	TRBV27	TRBJ1-5	CASSLSAGNSNQPQHF	TGTGCCAGCAGTTTATCGGCAGGGAATAGCAATCAGCCCCAGCATTTT
.	.	TRBV30	TRBJ1-1	CAWSESYTEAFF	TGTGCCTGGAGTGAGAGCTACACTGAAGCTTTCTTT
.	TRBD2	TRBV11-2	TRBJ2-1	CASSLMAGGSNEQFF	TGTGCCAGCAGCCTAATGGCGGGAGGGAGCAATGAGCAGTTCTTC
.	TRBD1	TRBV14	TRBJ2-5	CASSRTGGSQETQYF	TGTGCCAGCAGCCGAACAGGGGGCTCTCAAGAGACCCAGTACTTC
.	.	TRBV6-5	TRBJ1-5	CASTSSNQPQHF	TGTGCCAGCACCAGTAGCAATCAGCCCCAGCATTTT
once	TRBD1	TRBV2	TRBJ2-2	CASSDEGANTGELFF	TGTGCCAGCAGTGACGAGGGGGCTAACACCGGGGAGCTGTTTTTT
.	.	TRBV28	TRBJ1-5	CASTTGPVGNQPQHF	TGTGCCAGCACAACAGGGCCGGTGGGCAATCAGCCCCAGCATTTT
once	TRBD1	TRBV7-6	TRBJ2-7	CASSLGTGSYEQYF	TGTGCCAGCAGCTTAGGGACAGGGAGCTACGAGCAGTACTTC